The 21 T cell receptor beta chains in this list originate from one sample, sequenced in a study of chemoradiotherapy in HPV16-positive cancers. Some clones are missing from TCRdb's copy, which holds only in-frame ones; the method was immunoSEQ multiplex PCR. The sample has thousands of clones, approximately 73% seen once. This sample was obtained from a patient who underwent chemoradiotherapy. The receptor source for this set is a human donor with HPV-associated anogenital cancer.

This chain joins TRBV6-1 and TRBJ2-4, with 10 bases that match TRBD2. V shed 1 base, J shed 7 bases, and the junction held 4 bases outside the gene matches. The CDR3 covers 15 residues. CDR1 is MNHNS and CDR2 is SASEGT in the germline V gene. The CDR3 is CASSEGWTSGNIQYF. The CDR3 DNA sequence: TGTGCCAGCAGTGAAGGATGGACTAGCGGCAACATTCAGTACTTC.

The chain recombines TRBV23-1 with TRBJ2-7; perhaps D is TRBD1 or TRBD2 (6 bases each). TRBV23-1 is recorded as an ORF, its role being uncertain. The CDR3 consists of 19 residues. The ends were cut back, 1 base at V and 2 bases at J, with 24 bases in the middle. CDR3 sequence reads: CASSQWGAGHENNTYEQYF. CDR3 nucleotides: TGCGCCAGCAGTCAATGGGGCGCGGGACACGAAAATAACACCTACGAGCAGTACTTC.

This chain uses TRBV30 with TRBJ2-3; D remains unclear. Between the trimmed V and J ends, which lost 0 bases and 0 bases, there was a span of 13 bases. The CDR3 has 16 amino acids. The germline V gene encodes CDR1 GTSNPN and CDR2 SVGIG (reference sequence). DNA for the CDR3: TGTGCCTGGAGTGTACCCGGGCGATCTAGCACAGATACGCAGTATTTT. Encoded protein: CAWSVPGRSSTDTQYF. The entire variable domain, with the rest obtained from reference TRBV30 and TRBJ2-3, is as follows: SQTIHQWPATLVQPVGSPLSLECTVEGTSNPNLYWYRQAAGRGLQLLFYSVGIGQISSEVPQNLSASRPQDRQFILSSKKLLLSDSGFYLCAWSVPGRSSTDTQYFGPGTRLTVL.

The rearrangement links TRBV28 to TRBJ2-7; D remains ambiguous. The V end was cut by 3 bases, the J end by 3 bases, with 9 bases between. Looked up from germline, CDR1 is MDHEN and CDR2 is SYDVKM. The CDR3 sequence is 13 residues long. The CDR3 sequence is CASSLGWYYEQYF. The DNA of the CDR3 is TGTGCCAGCAGTTTGGGCTGGTACTACGAGCAGTACTTC.

This clone was counted only a few times. This chain uses TRBV5-5 with TRBJ1-1; no definite D call. V gave up 1 base and J gave up 1 base, with 11 bases separating them. Looked up from germline, CDR1 is SGHKS and CDR2 is YYEKEE (reference sequence). This CDR3 contains 15 residues. CDR3: CASSLTREPNTEAFF. CDR3 coding DNA: TGTGCCAGCAGCTTGACGAGGGAACCGAACACTGAAGCTTTCTTT. Using reference TRBV5-5 and TRBJ1-1 for the parts outside the CDR3, the full variable domain is DAGVTQSPTHLIKTRGQQVTLRCSPISGHKSVSWYQQVLGQGPQFIFQYYEKEERGRGNFPDRFSARQFPNYSSELNVNALLLGDSALYLCASSLTREPNTEAFFGQGTRLTVV.

J is TRBJ2-1 and V is TRBV7-2; possible D gene TRBD1, 5 bases. Germline V gene sequence: CDR1 SGHTA, CDR2 FQGNSA. The ends were cut back, 2 bases at V and 10 bases at J, with 12 bases in the middle. This CDR3 is built from 13 residues. The CDR3 loop is CASSLSGRQEQFF. The CDR3 DNA sequence: TGTGCCAGCAGCTTATCCGGACGACAGGAGCAGTTCTTC.

The chain has TRBV19 and TRBJ2-2; TRBD2 agrees at 7 bases. Germline lookup yields CDR1 LNHDA and CDR2 SQIVND (reference sequence). V lost 6 bases to trimming and J lost 0 bases; unmatched junction nucleotides: 13. The CDR3 runs to 18 residues. The CDR3 protein is CASSRSRLAAANTGELFF. The CDR3, as DNA: TGTGCCAGTAGCCGAAGCCGCCTAGCGGCAGCGAACACCGGGGAGCTGTTTTTT.

The V call is TRBV30, the J call TRBJ1-5, with TRBD1 matching over 7 bases. CDR1 is GTSNPN and CDR2 is SVGIG in the germline V gene (reference sequence). This CDR3 has 14 residues. V lost 2 bases to trimming and J lost 4 bases; unmatched junction nucleotides: 5. The CDR3, as DNA: TGTGCCTGGAGTATGGGACAGCTAAATCAGCCCCAGCATTTT. Its protein is CAWSMGQLNQPQHF. The variable domain in full, with the rest retrieved from reference TRBV30 and TRBJ1-5, is SQTIHQWPATLVQPVGSPLSLECTVEGTSNPNLYWYRQAAGRGLQLLFYSVGIGQISSEVPQNLSASRPQDRQFILSSKKLLLSDSGFYLCAWSMGQLNQPQHFGDGTRLSIL.

The CDR3 DNA reads as TGTGCCCCGCTGGGGAAGGGGAGGGAGAGCTACAATGAGCAGTTCTTC. This translates into CAPLGKGRESYNEQFF. The rearrangement links TRBV10-3 to TRBJ2-1, with TRBD2 matching over 7 bases. The CDR3 runs to 16 residues. J gave up 3 bases and V 11 bases, and 16 bases lay outside the gene matches. Germline CDR1 ENHRY, CDR2 SYGVKD.

The chain combines TRBV7-8 with TRBJ1-1; unclear D gene. With 1 base removed from V and 3 bases from J, the gap between germline ends came to 15 bases. The germline V gene has CDR1 SGHVS and CDR2 FQNEAQ. CDR3 length equals 16 residues. The CDR3 DNA is TGTGCCAGCAGCTTAGGGAGGGCCTTCTTGGACACTGAAGCTTTCTTT. Protein: CASSLGRAFLDTEAFF.

The chain couples TRBV9 to TRBJ2-7; the match to TRBD1 covers 9 bases. This CDR3 comprises 16 residues. CDR1 and CDR2 from the germline V gene are SGDLS and YYNGEE. V was pared by 0 bases and J by 2 bases, with 6 bases of the junction left unmatched. The CDR3 sequence: CASSVDPGTGTYEQYF. DNA for the CDR3: TGTGCCAGCAGCGTAGACCCCGGGACAGGGACCTACGAGCAGTACTTC.

The chain is built from TRBV29-1 and TRBJ1-5; D gene uncertain. V was cut by 2 bases and J by 6 bases, with 8 bases left in between. Looked up from germline, CDR1 is SQVTM and CDR2 is ANQGSEA. The CDR3 has 12 residues. CDR3 loop: CSVETPGQPQHF. In DNA form, the CDR3 reads TGCAGCGTTGAAACCCCGGGTCAGCCCCAGCATTTT.

J is TRBJ2-3 and V is TRBV5-1; no firm D call. The CDR3 spans 15 residues. The germline gives CDR1 SGHRS, CDR2 YFSETQ. Trimming stripped 5 bases from V and 2 bases from J, with 15 bases between. The CDR3 nucleotides read TGCGCCAGCAGAGACATACTACGATCCACAGATACGCAGTATTTT. It translates to CASRDILRSTDTQYF.

The chain is built from TRBV7-8 and TRBJ1-5; D is unclear. Per the germline V gene, CDR1 is SGHVS and CDR2 is FQNEAQ. This CDR3 has 13 amino acids. Between the trimmed V and J ends, which lost 5 bases and 7 bases, there was a span of 12 bases. The CDR3 nucleotides read TGTGCCAGCAGCGAAGACCTAGGCCAGCCCCAGCATTTT. This gives the protein CASSEDLGQPQHF.

This clone turned up a few times. The V and J genes are TRBV6-4 and TRBJ1-1, with D perhaps TRBD1 (6 bases). The CDR3 sequence is 14 residues long. Trimming shortened V by 3 bases and J by 1 base, and 9 bases separated the two germline ends. Germline-derived CDR1 and CDR2 are MRHNA and SNTAGT. CDR3 bases: TGTGCCAGCAGTGATTCAGGGGAGAACACTGAAGCTTTCTTT. Its translation is CASSDSGENTEAFF.

J is TRBJ2-7 and V is TRBV5-1; D is unclear. The V gene lost 0 bases and the J gene lost 2 bases, with 12 bases spanning the gap. The CDR3 totals 15 residues. The germline gives CDR1 SGHRS, CDR2 YFSETQ. The CDR3 bases are TGCGCCAGCAGCTTGGACCCACGGAACACCTACGAGCAGTACTTC. Its protein is CASSLDPRNTYEQYF.

The chain carries TRBV5-5 and TRBJ1-4, with TRBD1 matching over 12 bases. This CDR3 comprises 19 residues. CDR1 and CDR2 from the germline V gene are SGHKS and YYEKEE (reference sequence). The V gene end was trimmed by 4 bases and the J gene end by 0 bases; junction bases not matched to a gene: 10. DNA of the CDR3: TGTGCCAGCAGCCCGGAGGGACAGGGGGCGCGGGCAACTAATGAAAAACTGTTTTTT. It codes for CASSPEGQGARATNEKLFF.

The gene calls are TRBV28 and TRBJ1-2; possibly TRBD1 for D (6 bases). The CDR3 covers 13 residues. V lost 3 bases to trimming and J lost 7 bases, with 12 bases between them. Germline-derived CDR1 and CDR2 are MDHEN and SYDVKM. The CDR3 DNA reads as TGTGCCAGCAGTTTGGGGACACCCGGTGGCTACACCTTC. Translating it yields CASSLGTPGGYTF.

The chain couples TRBV29-1 to TRBJ2-3; no clear D gene. Germline values: CDR1 SQVTM, CDR2 ANQGSEA. V lost 3 bases and J 4 bases, leaving 5 bases between the germline ends. This CDR3 contains 11 residues. The CDR3 region has the DNA TGCAGCGTTGACCCAGCAGATACGCAGTATTTT. It is translated as CSVDPADTQYF.

The gene calls are TRBV4-3 and TRBJ2-6; 10 positions match TRBD2. The CDR3 runs 20 residues. CDR1 LGHNA and CDR2 YSLEER come from the germline V gene. Trimming removed 0 bases from V and 0 bases from J; junction bases left unmatched: 8. The CDR3 reads CASSQDLLAGLSSGANVLTF. In nucleotides, the CDR3 is TGCGCCAGCAGCCAAGATTTACTAGCGGGGCTCAGCTCTGGGGCCAACGTCCTGACTTTC.

This clone was seen only once. The rearrangement joins TRBV4-3 to TRBJ1-2; the D gene is possibly TRBD1 (5 bases). Germline V gene sequence: CDR1 LGHNA, CDR2 YSLEER. Trimming took off 0 bases at V and 6 bases at J, with 14 bases between the two ends. The CDR3 sequence is 15 residues long. For the CDR3, the DNA is TGCGCCAGCAGCCAAGATAGATGGGGCTACAATGGCTACACCTTC. Amino acid sequence: CASSQDRWGYNGYTF.